This T cell receptor (beta chain) was documented in a study of T cell repertoires in cytomegalovirus infection. The overall study: Well-studied HLA-B-restricted epitopes and recently identified HLA-C-restricted epitopes of CMV were both used in the study. Study observations and caveats: There were HLA-C-restricted CMV-specific TCR beta clonotypes dominating the ex vivo response.

Note on this clonotype: What it binds is unknown.

The CDR3 spans 16 residues. Trimming shortened V by 5 bases and J by 2 bases, and 13 bases separated the two germline ends. Looked up from germline, CDR1 is SGHVS and CDR2 is FQNEAQ. From the reads, TCRdb called clonotypes with MiXCR, one entry per CDR3 protein. Of about a million distinct CDR3 sequences listed, about a third are singletons. The genes are TRBV7-8 and TRBJ1-6; D remains ambiguous. The receptor comes from a human donor in good health (CMV status not recorded). Some clones in this sample may be carry-over from other donors' samples. The material sequenced was cultured CD8+ T cells from PBMCs, taken from culture after CMV antigen stimulation. The CDR3 loop reads CASSPTRKTYNSPLHF. The CDR3 DNA is TGTGCCAGCAGCCCCACGAGGAAGACCTATAATTCACCCCTCCACTTT.